This T cell receptor (beta chain) is drawn from a study of T-cell reconstitution after alpha-beta-depleted transplantation in children (dated by TCRdb to 2016 to 2017). For the study in its entirety: Using TCR repertoire profiling, the study quantitatively followed how T-cell immune reconstitution unfolded in children after TCRalphabeta/CD19-depleted allogeneic hematopoietic cell transplantation.

Overall study results and their limits: Over subsequent months, a decline in hyperexpanded clone frequencies was noted, and after one year, T-cell counts and TCRbeta diversity were mostly ascribed to newly produced T cells. In some patients, the high TCRbeta diversity seen at day 60 was put down to recipient T cells and intrathymic progenitors that had survived conditioning. About two months after transplant, the apparently early recovery of alphabetaT-cell counts reportedly depended on just several hundred clones that had expanded rapidly and came from non-depleted graft cells.

The library was produced with PCR. The data were produced on an Illumina HiSeq 2500. To normalize quantification of the TCRbeta repertoire, the TCR libraries were built with molecular barcoding that relied on unique molecular identifiers. The raw public data were reprocessed by TCRdb itself: fastp quality trimming at Q25, MiXCR clonotype calling, in-frame beta chains only. Merged by CDR3 protein, the rows form single entries marked with the most common genes and DNA. In this sample the table shows roughly 500,000 distinct CDR3 sequences, over 9.5% of which occur a single time. Clones ranked in the top ten supply approximately 2% of the sample. CDR1 and CDR2 were assigned from the germline V gene as SGDLS and YYNGEE. The CDR3 spans 15 residues, from the cysteine through the phenylalanine. Only the CDR3 DNA stays, 45 bases, in frame from base 1. The junction carries 9 bases between V and J, which are trimmed by 0 bases and 1 base respectively.

The sample's treatment or condition label, decoded: allogeneic hematopoietic cell transplantation with graft depleted of TCRalphabeta T cells and CD19 B cells. The transplant recipients were children given TCRalphabeta/CD19-depleted allogeneic hematopoietic cell grafts. This clonotype has ten or more counts. Its antigen remains unidentified. Base quality data are lacking; no much larger clone is found one base away. The sample consisted of PBMCs, taken before TCRalphabeta/CD19-depleted stem cell transplant. This sequence uses TRBV9 and TRBJ2-3; perhaps TRBD2 is the D gene, with 5 bases matching. The TCR originated in a child aged 2-15 years with inherited bone marrow failure, due to receive a stem cell transplant. In nucleotide form, the sequence is TGTGCCAGCAGCGTAGGATCAGCGGGCACAGATACGCAGTATTTT. Translated, this gives CASSVGSAGTDTQYF. The CDR3 plus the reference TRBV9 and TRBJ2-3 genes for the other parts give the full variable domain: DSGVTQTPKHLITATGQRVTLRCSPRSGDLSVYWYQQSLDQGLQFLIQYYNGEERAKGNILERFSAQQFPDLHSELNLSSLELGDSALYFCASSVGSAGTDTQYFGPGTRLTVL.